The sequence of this T cell receptor beta chain was determined in a study of blood T cells in healthy people across ages. The second PCR ran roughly 6 to 11 cycles with a sample-barcoded 5' primer and J-beta primers. TCRdb processed the 5' RACE reads anew with MiXCR; each CDR3 protein has one entry. The repertoire holds fewer than 1 million distinct CDR3 sequences, under 55% seen once, with around 18% in the top ten. CDR1 MNHEY and CDR2 SVGAGI come from the germline V gene. This CDR3 region has 16 residues. Notes on the study in general: Age brought a roughly linear fall in TCR beta diversity measured per million T cells. With naive T cell percentage, TCR beta diversity showed a strong correlation. Changes seen in expanded clonotypes were possibly confounded by donor CMV status left unknown.

About this clonotype itself: Antigen unknown. One end of the junction is discordant with germline, which a read error may explain.

The clonotype originates from a man aged 55 to 70 in good health. Specimen: blood. V is TRBV6-5 and J is TRBJ2-1; 9 bases are shared with TRBD1. CDR3 bases: TGTGCCAGCAGTTACTCCGGGACAGGGTCCTTCAATGAGCAGTTCTTC. This translates into CASSYSGTGSFNEQFF.